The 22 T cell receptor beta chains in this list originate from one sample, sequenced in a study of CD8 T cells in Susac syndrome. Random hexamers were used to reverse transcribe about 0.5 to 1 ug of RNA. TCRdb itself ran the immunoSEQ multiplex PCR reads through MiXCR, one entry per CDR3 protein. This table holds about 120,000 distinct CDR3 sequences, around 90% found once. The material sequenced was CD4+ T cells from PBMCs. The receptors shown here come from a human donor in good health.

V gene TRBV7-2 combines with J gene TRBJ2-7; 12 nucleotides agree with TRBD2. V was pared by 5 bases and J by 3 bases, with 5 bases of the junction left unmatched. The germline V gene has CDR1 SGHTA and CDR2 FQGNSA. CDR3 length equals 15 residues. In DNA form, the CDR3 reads TGTGCCAGCAGCGCGAGACTAGCGGGAGACTACGAGCAGTACTTC. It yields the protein CASSARLAGDYEQYF.

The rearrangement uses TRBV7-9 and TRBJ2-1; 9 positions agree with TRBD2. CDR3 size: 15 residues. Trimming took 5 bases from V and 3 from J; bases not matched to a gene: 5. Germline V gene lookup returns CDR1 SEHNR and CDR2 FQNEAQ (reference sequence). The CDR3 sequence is CASSPLAGSYNEQFF. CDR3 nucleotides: TGTGCCAGCAGCCCTCTAGCGGGGAGCTACAATGAGCAGTTCTTC. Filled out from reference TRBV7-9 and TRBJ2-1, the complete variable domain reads DTGVSQNPRHKITKRGQNVTFRCDPISEHNRLYWYRQTLGQGPEFLTYFQNEAQLEKSRLLSDRFSAERPKGSFSTLEIQRTEQGDSAMYLCASSPLAGSYNEQFFGPGTRLTVL.

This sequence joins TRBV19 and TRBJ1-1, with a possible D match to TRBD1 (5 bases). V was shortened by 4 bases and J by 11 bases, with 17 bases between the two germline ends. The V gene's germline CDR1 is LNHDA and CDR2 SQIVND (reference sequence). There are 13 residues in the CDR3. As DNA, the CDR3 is TGTGCCAGTAGTAGAGGGACCATCGTTGGGGCTTTCTTT. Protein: CASSRGTIVGAFF.

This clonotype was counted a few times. In DNA, the CDR3 is TGTGCCAGCAGCGCAGGGCCAGTGGTATACGAGCAGTACTTC. Residues: CASSAGPVVYEQYF. J is TRBJ2-7 and V is TRBV3-1, with D maybe TRBD1 (5 bases). Trimming cost V 5 bases and J 4 bases, with 15 bases left between them. Germline V gene data show CDR1 as LGHDT and CDR2 as YNNKEL (reference sequence). The CDR3 covers 14 residues.

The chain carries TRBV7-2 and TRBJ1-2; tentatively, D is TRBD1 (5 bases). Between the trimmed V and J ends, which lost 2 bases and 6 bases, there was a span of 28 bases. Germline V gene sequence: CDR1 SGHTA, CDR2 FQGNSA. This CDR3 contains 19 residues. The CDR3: CASSLYFWGDLTGGNGYTF. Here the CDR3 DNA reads TGTGCCAGCAGCTTATATTTTTGGGGGGACCTAACAGGTGGGAATGGCTACACCTTC.

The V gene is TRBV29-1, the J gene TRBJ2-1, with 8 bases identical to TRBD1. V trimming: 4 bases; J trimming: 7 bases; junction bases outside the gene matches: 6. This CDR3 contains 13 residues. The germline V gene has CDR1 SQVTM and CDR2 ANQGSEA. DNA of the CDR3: TGCAGCGTTGGGAGGACAGGGTTGAATGAGCAGTTCTTC. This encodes CSVGRTGLNEQFF.

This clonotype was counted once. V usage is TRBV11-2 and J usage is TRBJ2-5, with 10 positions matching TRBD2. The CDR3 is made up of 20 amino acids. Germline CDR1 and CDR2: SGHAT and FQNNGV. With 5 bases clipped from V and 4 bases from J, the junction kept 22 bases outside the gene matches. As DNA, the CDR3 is TGTGCCAGCAGCCCCCGGGTGGTAGCGGGAGGCCTGGTCGGTCGAGAGACCCAGTACTTC. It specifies CASSPRVVAGGLVGRETQYF.

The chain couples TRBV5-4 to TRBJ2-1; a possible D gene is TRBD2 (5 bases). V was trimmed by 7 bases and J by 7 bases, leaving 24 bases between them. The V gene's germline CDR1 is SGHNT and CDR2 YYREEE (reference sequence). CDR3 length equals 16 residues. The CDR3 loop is CASSTRRSGLPNEQFF. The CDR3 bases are TGTGCCAGCTCTACGAGGAGGAGCGGCCTTCCGAATGAGCAGTTCTTC. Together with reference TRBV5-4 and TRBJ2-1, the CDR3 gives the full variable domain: ETGVTQSPTHLIKTRGQQVTLRCSSQSGHNTVSWYQQALGQGPQFIFQYYREEENGRGNFPPRFSGLQFPNYSSELNVNALELDDSALYLCASSTRRSGLPNEQFFGPGTRLTVL.

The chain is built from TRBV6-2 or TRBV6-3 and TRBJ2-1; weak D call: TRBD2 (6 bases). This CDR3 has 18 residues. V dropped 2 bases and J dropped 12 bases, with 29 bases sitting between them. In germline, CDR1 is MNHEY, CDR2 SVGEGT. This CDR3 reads CASSYDRRGTHPFYGQFF. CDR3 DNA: TGTGCCAGCAGTTACGATCGGCGGGGAACCCACCCTTTTTATGGGCAGTTCTTC.

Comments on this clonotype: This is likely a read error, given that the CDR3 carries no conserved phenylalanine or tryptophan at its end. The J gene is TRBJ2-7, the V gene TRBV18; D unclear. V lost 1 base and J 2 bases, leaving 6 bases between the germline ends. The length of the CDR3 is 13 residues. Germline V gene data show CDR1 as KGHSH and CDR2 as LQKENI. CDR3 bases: TGTGCCAGCTCACCACAACAGACCTACGAGCAGTACCTC. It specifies CASSPQQTYEQYL.

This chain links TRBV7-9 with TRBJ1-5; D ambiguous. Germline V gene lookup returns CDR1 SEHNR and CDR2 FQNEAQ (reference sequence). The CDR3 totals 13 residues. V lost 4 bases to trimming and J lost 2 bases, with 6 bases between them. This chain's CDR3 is CASSSAGNQPQHF. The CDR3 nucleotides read TGTGCCAGCAGCTCAGCGGGCAATCAGCCCCAGCATTTT.

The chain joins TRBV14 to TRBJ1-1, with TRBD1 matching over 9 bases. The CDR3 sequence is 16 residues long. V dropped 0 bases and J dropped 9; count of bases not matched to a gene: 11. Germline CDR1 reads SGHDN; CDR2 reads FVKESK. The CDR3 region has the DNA TGTGCCAGCAGCCAAGATCCGCGGACAGGGGTACGAAAAGCTTTCTTT. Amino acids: CASSQDPRTGVRKAFF. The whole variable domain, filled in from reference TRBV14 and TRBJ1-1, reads EAGVTQFPSHSVIEKGQTVTLRCDPISGHDNLYWYRRVMGKEIKFLLHFVKESKQDESGMPNNRFLAERTGGTYSTLKVQPAELEDSGVYFCASSQDPRTGVRKAFFGQGTRLTVV.

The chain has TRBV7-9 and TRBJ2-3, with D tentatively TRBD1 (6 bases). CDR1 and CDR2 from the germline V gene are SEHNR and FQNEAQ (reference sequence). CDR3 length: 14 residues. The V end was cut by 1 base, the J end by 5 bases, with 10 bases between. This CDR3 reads CASSLDRTVDTQYF. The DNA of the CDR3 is TGTGCCAGCAGCTTAGACCGGACAGTAGATACGCAGTATTTT.

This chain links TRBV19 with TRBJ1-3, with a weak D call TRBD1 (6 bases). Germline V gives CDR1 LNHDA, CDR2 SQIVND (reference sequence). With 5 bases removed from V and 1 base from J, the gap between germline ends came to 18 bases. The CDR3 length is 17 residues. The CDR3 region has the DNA TGTGCCAGTAGTTCGGGGGCTAATTTCGGTTCTGGAAACACCATATATTTT. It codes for CASSSGANFGSGNTIYF.

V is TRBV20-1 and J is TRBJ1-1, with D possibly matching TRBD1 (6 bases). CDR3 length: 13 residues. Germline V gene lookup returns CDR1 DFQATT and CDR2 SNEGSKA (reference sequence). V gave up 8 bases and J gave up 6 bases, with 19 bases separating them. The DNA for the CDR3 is TGCAGTATCTCAGGGGTCCGGGGGGCTGAAGCTTTCTTT. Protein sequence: CSISGVRGAEAFF.

Written as DNA, the CDR3 is TGCAGTGCGGCTCTCTCCCGCCGAGAGACCCAGTACTTC. This sequence encodes CSAALSRRETQYF. The V gene is TRBV20-1, the J gene TRBJ2-5; unclear D gene. Between the trimmed V and J ends, which lost 6 bases and 4 bases, there was a span of 15 bases. CDR3 size: 13 residues. Germline lookup yields CDR1 DFQATT and CDR2 SNEGSKA (reference sequence).

CDR3 in DNA: TGCGCCAGCAGCTTGGCCATCGGACAGGGATATTCACCCCTCCACTTT. Translated, it gives CASSLAIGQGYSPLHF. The chain employs TRBV5-1 and TRBJ1-6, with 8 bases aligning to TRBD1. V shed 0 bases and J 8 bases; nucleotides not matched to a gene: 7. The germline gives CDR1 SGHRS, CDR2 YFSETQ. The CDR3 is made up of 16 amino acids.

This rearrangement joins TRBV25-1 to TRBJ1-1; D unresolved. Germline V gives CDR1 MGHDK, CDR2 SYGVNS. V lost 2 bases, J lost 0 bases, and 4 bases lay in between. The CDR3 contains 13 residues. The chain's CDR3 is CASSEVMNTEAFF. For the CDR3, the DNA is TGTGCCAGCAGTGAAGTCATGAACACTGAAGCTTTCTTT.

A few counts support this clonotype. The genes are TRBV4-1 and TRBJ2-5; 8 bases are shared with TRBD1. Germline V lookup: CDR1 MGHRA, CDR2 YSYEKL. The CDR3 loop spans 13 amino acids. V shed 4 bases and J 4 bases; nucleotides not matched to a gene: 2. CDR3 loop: CASSPTGGETQYF. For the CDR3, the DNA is TGCGCCAGCAGCCCAACAGGGGGAGAGACCCAGTACTTC.

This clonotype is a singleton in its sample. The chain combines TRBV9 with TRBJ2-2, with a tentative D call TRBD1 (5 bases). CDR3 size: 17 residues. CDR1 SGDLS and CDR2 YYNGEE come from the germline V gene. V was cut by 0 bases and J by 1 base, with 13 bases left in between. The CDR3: CASSVATRGKNTGELFF. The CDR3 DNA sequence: TGTGCCAGCAGCGTAGCAACAAGGGGCAAGAACACCGGGGAGCTGTTTTTT.

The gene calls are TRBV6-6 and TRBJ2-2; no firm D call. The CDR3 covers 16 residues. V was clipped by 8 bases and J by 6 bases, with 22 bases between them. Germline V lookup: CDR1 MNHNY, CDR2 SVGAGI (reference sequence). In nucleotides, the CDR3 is TGTGCCAGCGGGCTCGGTCCGGGTATAGAGGCCGGGGAGCTGTTTTTT. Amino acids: CASGLGPGIEAGELFF.

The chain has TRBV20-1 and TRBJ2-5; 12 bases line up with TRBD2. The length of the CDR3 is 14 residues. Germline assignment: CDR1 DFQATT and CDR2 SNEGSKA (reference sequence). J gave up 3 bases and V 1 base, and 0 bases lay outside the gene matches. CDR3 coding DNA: TGCAGTGCTAGAGGACTAGCGGGGGAAGAGACCCAGTACTTC. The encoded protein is CSARGLAGEETQYF.